There are a few counts of the clone carrying this T cell receptor beta chain. Its antigen remains unknown. The data belong to a study of cytotoxic CD8 clonotypes in ibrutinib-treated CLL. Study findings and constraints: Public clonotypes were uncommon and contracted or stayed stable on treatment.

The planned depth of sequencing spanned 1 in 200,000 to 1 in 1 million T cells. Assay used: immunoSEQ multiplex PCR; TCRdb lists only in-frame clones, some missing. The data contain roughly 200,000 clones, just over 70% of them singletons. The germline CDR1 and CDR2 sequences are SNHLY and FYNNEI. V shed 6 bases and J 5 bases; nucleotides not matched to a gene: 10. The CDR3 totals 15 residues. This rearrangement joins TRBV2 to TRBJ2-5; TRBD1 matches at 9 bases. This receptor was taken from a human donor with chronic lymphocytic leukemia. Sequencing used PBMCs, obtained after 12 months of ibrutinib treatment. The chain's CDR3 is CASRGTTDRGETQYF. In DNA form, the CDR3 reads TGTGCCAGCAGAGGGACTACCGACAGGGGGGAGACCCAGTACTTC.